These 10 T cell receptor beta chains share one sample of origin, sequenced in a study of blood T cell repertoires in COVID-19. Sequencing was performed with immunoSEQ multiplex PCR; in TCRdb, only in-frame clones are kept and a portion is missing. Seen here are under 90,000 clones, 65% to 90% observed once, and the top ten hold approximately 15%. Source material: peripheral blood. Receptors originate from a woman of 80 years or more with active or convalescent COVID-19.

The chain couples TRBV6-2 or TRBV6-3 to TRBJ2-2; D may be TRBD1 (5 bases). The CDR3 is 16 amino acids. V lost 0 bases to trimming and J lost 1 base, with 9 bases between them. Per germline, CDR1 MNHEY and CDR2 SVGEGT. CDR3 sequence: CASSYSITGNTGELFF. The CDR3 region has the DNA TGTGCCAGCAGTTACTCAATTACAGGGAACACCGGGGAGCTGTTTTTT.

The chain uses TRBV3-1 (or the pseudogene TRBV3-2) and TRBJ1-1; weak D call: TRBD1 (5 bases). V lost 0 bases and J 5 bases, leaving 13 bases between the germline ends. CDR1 LGHDT and CDR2 YNNKEL come from the germline V gene (reference sequence). The CDR3 has 15 amino acids. CDR3 loop: CASSQDPGGRTEAFF. The CDR3, as DNA: TGTGCCAGCAGCCAAGATCCCGGGGGTCGGACTGAAGCTTTCTTT.

This clone is a singleton in its sample. The chain recombines TRBV7-3 with TRBJ2-3, with D uncertain. The V end was cut by 1 base, the J end by 2 bases, with 7 bases between. The V gene's germline CDR1 is SGHTA and CDR2 FQGTGA. The CDR3 length is 14 residues. The CDR3 spells CASSLMGTTDTQYF. In DNA, the CDR3 is TGTGCCAGCAGCTTAATGGGCACCACAGATACGCAGTATTTT.

The chain combines TRBV11-2 with TRBJ1-6; D is ambiguous. V was trimmed by 5 bases and J by 10 bases, leaving 12 bases between them. The CDR3 sequence is 13 residues long. Germline assignment: CDR1 SGHAT and CDR2 FQNNGV. CDR3 sequence reads: CASSPGVESPLHF. The CDR3, as DNA: TGTGCCAGCAGCCCAGGTGTTGAATCACCCCTCCACTTT.

This clone was seen a handful of times. The chain joins TRBV5-4 to TRBJ2-7; 10 bases are shared with TRBD1. The CDR3 extends over 14 amino acids. Germline V gives CDR1 SGHNT, CDR2 YYREEE (reference sequence). The ends lost 4 bases at V and 3 bases at J; junction bases unmatched: 4. CDR3 amino acids: CASSEGTGVYEQYF. In DNA form, the CDR3 reads TGTGCCAGCAGCGAGGGGACAGGGGTCTACGAGCAGTACTTC.

The chain carries TRBV25-1 and TRBJ1-4, with D possibly TRBD1 on 6 matching bases. V lost 6 bases, J lost 8 bases, and 16 bases lay in between. CDR3 length: 14 amino acids. Germline lookup yields CDR1 MGHDK and CDR2 SYGVNS. CDR3 nucleotide sequence: TGTGCCAGCAGGGAGACAGGCCAACGGGAAAAACTGTTTTTT. Protein product: CASRETGQREKLFF.

This clone was counted between two and nine times. The rearrangement links TRBV21-1 to TRBJ2-7; TRBD1 is the table's D call, not checked against the DNA. TRBV21-1 is a listed pseudogene. There are 12 residues in the CDR3. CDR3 in amino acids: CASRGQSYEQYF. The CDR3 DNA reads TGTGCCAGCAGGGGACAGTCCTACGAGCAGTACTTC.

This clone showed up just a few times. This chain uses TRBV7-8 with TRBJ1-6, with 9 bases lining up with TRBD1. CDR3 length: 15 amino acids. Germline V gene sequence: CDR1 SGHVS, CDR2 FQNEAQ. The V gene end was trimmed by 5 bases and the J gene end by 7 bases; junction bases not matched to a gene: 6. CDR3 amino acids: CASSRNGQGNSPLHF. CDR3 bases: TGTGCCAGCAGCCGAAACGGACAGGGGAATTCACCCCTCCACTTT.

The V and J genes are TRBV20-1 and TRBJ2-3; 10 positions match TRBD2. V lost 3 bases, J lost 1 base, and 16 bases stayed unmatched. Germline V gene lookup returns CDR1 DFQATT and CDR2 SNEGSKA (reference sequence). There are 19 residues in the CDR3. CDR3 amino acids: CSASYSPGTLAGGTDTQYF. In DNA, the CDR3 is TGCAGTGCTAGTTATAGTCCGGGGACCCTAGCGGGGGGCACAGATACGCAGTATTTT.

This clone has a handful of counts. The chain has TRBV20-1 and TRBJ2-2, with D unresolved. From germline, CDR1 is DFQATT and CDR2 SNEGSKA (reference sequence). The CDR3 is 14 residues long. Trimming took 3 bases from V and 2 from J, leaving 10 bases between them. CDR3 amino acids: CSASRQTNTGELFF. The CDR3, as DNA: TGCAGTGCTAGTCGGCAGACAAACACCGGGGAGCTGTTTTTT.